The 11 T cell receptor beta chains in this list originate from one sample, sequenced in a study of cytomegalovirus exposure and HLA in healthy donors. PCR used 60 Vbeta primers and 13 Jbeta primers. Sequenced by immunoSEQ multiplex PCR; TCRdb stores in-frame clones only, minus some. Of 250,000 to 300,000 clones detected, 85% to 95% appear once; the ten largest clones hold approximately 1.5%. Sequenced material: PBMCs. These receptors originate from a girl aged 2 to 10 in good health and CMV-seronegative.

In this sample, this clone turned up a few times. The CDR3 spells CASSQDQGVGGDTQYF. The CDR3 region has the DNA TGCGCCAGCAGCCAAGATCAGGGCGTAGGTGGGGATACGCAGTATTTT. The chain combines TRBV4-1 with TRBJ2-3; possibly TRBD1 for D (5 bases). The CDR3 extends over 16 amino acids. CDR1 and CDR2 from the germline V gene are MGHRA and YSYEKL. V was shortened by 0 bases and J by 6 bases, with 16 bases between the two germline ends.

The rearrangement links TRBV5-1 to TRBJ2-7; 11 positions agree with TRBD1. CDR3 length: 13 amino acids. Germline trimming cut 4 bases from V and 4 bases from J; bases unmatched to any gene: 1. Germline V gene data show CDR1 as SGHRS and CDR2 as YFSETQ. CDR3: CASSRDRGYEQYF. DNA of the CDR3: TGCGCCAGCAGCCGGGACAGGGGGTACGAGCAGTACTTC.

The chain links TRBV5-1 to TRBJ2-4; weak D call: TRBD2 (7 bases). The CDR3 covers 17 residues. Germline assignment: CDR1 SGHRS and CDR2 YFSETQ. Trimming removed 0 bases at V and 4 bases at J, with 17 bases between. As DNA, the CDR3 is TGCGCCAGCAGCTTGGTCGGAGGGGGAGGGGATAAAAACATTCAGTACTTC. Its translation is CASSLVGGGGDKNIQYF.

V usage is TRBV9 and J usage is TRBJ2-5; D not certain. The ends were cut back, 0 bases at V and 1 base at J, with 10 bases in the middle. Germline loops: CDR1 SGDLS, CDR2 YYNGEE. This CDR3 contains 15 residues. CDR3 region: CASSVGVTTQETQYF. CDR3 DNA sequence: TGTGCCAGCAGCGTAGGTGTTACTACCCAAGAGACCCAGTACTTC.

The chain is built from TRBV2 and TRBJ2-5; 12 nucleotides align to TRBD1. In germline, CDR1 is SNHLY, CDR2 FYNNEI. This CDR3 has 13 residues. The junction had 5 bases not matched to a gene; V was cut back by 10 bases and J by 5 bases. CDR3 in amino acids: CAIGDRGLETQYF. CDR3 bases: TGTGCCATCGGGGACAGGGGGCTTGAGACCCAGTACTTC.

The chain carries TRBV11-3 and TRBJ2-3; the D gene is possibly TRBD2 (5 bases). This CDR3 region has 13 residues. V lost 5 bases, J lost 6 bases, and 12 bases lay in between. CDR1 SGHNT and CDR2 YENEEA come from the germline V gene. CDR3 in DNA: TGTGCCAGCAGCCCCGCGGGTTGGGATACGCAGTATTTT. This translates into CASSPAGWDTQYF.

The chain recombines TRBV25-1 with TRBJ1-1, with a weak D call TRBD1 (5 bases). In germline, CDR1 is MGHDK, CDR2 SYGVNS. This CDR3 is 14 amino acids long. V lost 8 bases to trimming and J lost 2 bases, with 15 bases between them. The CDR3 DNA is TGTGCCAGCGGGGGAGGTTTAGGAAACACTGAAGCTTTCTTT. Protein sequence: CASGGGLGNTEAFF.

A word on this clone: The sample holds other DNA sequences that translate to the same CDR3. The chain uses TRBV9 and TRBJ1-5; tentatively, D is TRBD1 (5 bases). In germline, CDR1 is SGDLS, CDR2 YYNGEE. The length of the CDR3 is 14 residues. V lost 3 bases and J 2 bases, leaving 9 bases between the germline ends. The CDR3 here is CASSGTGGNQPQHF. For the CDR3, the DNA is TGTGCCAGCAGCGGCACAGGTGGCAATCAGCCCCAGCATTTT.

The V gene is TRBV6-5, the J gene TRBJ2-7, with 12 bases identical to TRBD2. The junction had 8 bases not matched to a gene; V was cut back by 6 bases and J by 5 bases. Germline loops: CDR1 MNHEY, CDR2 SVGAGI. The CDR3 runs 15 residues. The CDR3 coding sequence is TGTGCCAGCAGCCCCAATCTAGCGGGGGGGAACGAGCAGTACTTC. Amino acid sequence: CASSPNLAGGNEQYF.

The gene calls are TRBV13 and TRBJ2-1; maybe TRBD2 (5 bases). Germline V lookup: CDR1 PRHDT, CDR2 FYEKMQ (reference sequence). This CDR3 has 13 amino acids. V lost 3 bases and J 10 bases, leaving 13 bases between the germline ends. CDR3 bases: TGTGCCAGCAGCTTGGAGGCGGGCCACGAGCAGTTCTTC. Amino acids: CASSLEAGHEQFF.

This chain connects TRBV7-9 to TRBJ2-5, with 11 bases identical to TRBD2. Near its end, the DNA agrees better with TRBJ2-7, so the J call may be wrong. This CDR3 has 15 residues. Germline assignment: CDR1 SEHNR and CDR2 FQNEAQ (reference sequence). The CDR3 DNA reads as TGTGCCAGCAGGCGCCTAGCGGGGGGAGCCTACGAGCAGTACTTC. The encoded protein is CASRRLAGGAYEQYF.